One sample yielded the 25 T cell receptor beta chains listed below, sequenced in a study of T and B cells in COVID-19 patients (dated by TCRdb to about 2020). Genomic DNA extracted from blood was used in amounts of roughly 220-500 ng for amplification of TRB repertoires. The run used an Illumina MiSeq. TRB rearrangements were amplified by multiplex PCR with BIOMED2 TRB-A/B primer pools. TCRdb's own reprocessing of the public reads used fastp at Q25 and MiXCR and kept productive beta chains. Every entry covers one CDR3 protein and lists the most common genes and DNA from its rows. The sample table lists around 12,000 distinct CDR3 sequences, around 30% of them with a count of one. The ten largest clonotypes hold roughly 13% of the sample. Material: blood. Receptor source: a human donor with active COVID-19.

V and J are TRBV10-3 and TRBJ1-1, with no clear D. The germline V and J ends were trimmed by 4 bases and 6 bases, with 18 bases remaining between them. Germline values: CDR1 ENHRY, CDR2 SYGVKD. CDR3 length equals 15 residues. The CDR3 nucleotides read TGTGCCATCAGTGGCTCCGAAGGAGGGAGGGCTGAAGCTTTCTTT. Protein sequence: CAISGSEGGRAEAFF.

A few counts support this clonotype. The chain combines TRBV5-5 with TRBJ1-1; D call uncertain. V was cut by 3 bases and J by 4 bases, with 13 bases left in between. Germline V gene sequence: CDR1 SGHKS, CDR2 YYEKEE (reference sequence). The CDR3 sequence is 14 residues long. CDR3 coding DNA: TGTGCCAGCAGCTCCGGTGCCCGAGGCACTGAAGCTTTCTTT. This translates into CASSSGARGTEAFF.

The chain links TRBV5-5 to TRBJ1-2; D is ambiguous. The germline V gene has CDR1 SGHKS and CDR2 YYEKEE (reference sequence). The CDR3 sequence is 15 residues long. Trimming cost V 0 bases and J 3 bases, with 12 bases left between them. CDR3 loop: CASSLGPGYDYGYTF. The DNA for the CDR3 is TGTGCCAGCAGCTTGGGTCCGGGGTACGACTATGGCTACACCTTC.

V and J are TRBV18 and TRBJ1-2; TRBD1 aligns across 7 bases. V shed 1 base, J shed 6 bases, and the junction held 11 bases outside the gene matches. The CDR3 totals 16 residues. The germline V gene encodes CDR1 KGHSH and CDR2 LQKENI. CDR3 sequence reads: CASSPRLGGAENGYTF. CDR3 coding DNA: TGTGCCAGCTCACCACGTTTAGGGGGCGCGGAGAATGGCTACACCTTC.

V and J are TRBV18 and TRBJ1-3, with a possible D match to TRBD1 (5 bases). The CDR3 sequence is 16 residues long. The ends were cut back, 10 bases at V and 0 bases at J, with 19 bases in the middle. Germline CDR1 is KGHSH and CDR2 is LQKENI. The CDR3 protein is CAISPNPGSSGNTIYF. The CDR3 DNA sequence: TGTGCCATCTCCCCGAATCCAGGGAGCTCTGGAAACACCATATATTTT.

The chain is built from TRBV5-1 and TRBJ2-5; D could derive from TRBD1 or TRBD2 (6 bases each). The CDR3 has 14 residues. Germline V gene sequence: CDR1 SGHRS, CDR2 YFSETQ. V was clipped by 1 base and J by 2 bases, with 9 bases between them. CDR3 region: CASSLRGDQETQYF. DNA of the CDR3: TGCGCCAGCAGCTTGAGGGGGGATCAAGAGACCCAGTACTTC.

This clonotype was counted a few times. The chain combines TRBV6-2 or TRBV6-3 with TRBJ2-2, with D maybe TRBD2 (6 bases). Deletions cut 10 bases from V and 5 bases from J, with 17 bases between. Germline assignment: CDR1 MNHEY and CDR2 SVGEGT. CDR3 length: 14 amino acids. CDR3 sequence (DNA): TGTGCCACCCAGATGGGACTGCAAACCGGGGAGCTGTTTTTT. Translation gives CATQMGLQTGELFF.

This clonotype is labeled medium-sized. This sequence joins TRBV19 and TRBJ2-2; 10 bases agree with TRBD1. Germline loops: CDR1 LNHDA, CDR2 SQIVND (reference sequence). CDR3 size: 14 residues. V lost 6 bases and J lost 8; bases outside the gene matches: 6. The CDR3 sequence: CASSRTGGTGELFF. The CDR3 DNA sequence: TGTGCCAGTAGCCGGACAGGGGGAACAGGGGAGCTGTTTTTT.

By proportion, this clonotype is medium-sized. The chain combines TRBV30 with TRBJ1-6; D may be TRBD1 (6 bases). The germline V and J ends were trimmed by 4 bases and 9 bases, with 16 bases remaining between them. Germline V gene lookup returns CDR1 GTSNPN and CDR2 SVGIG (reference sequence). The length of the CDR3 is 14 residues. CDR3 DNA: TGTGCCTGGAAGCCCCAGGGGTTAGGTTCACCCCTCCACTTT. It translates to CAWKPQGLGSPLHF.

This clonotype was seen a single time. J is TRBJ2-3 and V is TRBV7-2, with 9 positions matching TRBD2. The CDR3 is 16 amino acids. After removal of 5 bases from V and 2 bases from J, the junction contained 8 bases not matched to a gene. The germline gives CDR1 SGHTA, CDR2 FQGNSA. The CDR3 here is CASSPGIAGATDTQYF. DNA for the CDR3: TGTGCCAGCAGCCCCGGAATAGCGGGGGCCACAGATACGCAGTATTTT.

The chain combines TRBV7-2 with TRBJ1-1; D is unresolved. Germline-derived CDR1 and CDR2 are SGHTA and FQGNSA. The CDR3 totals 13 residues. V was shortened by 4 bases and J by 0 bases, with 6 bases between the two germline ends. This CDR3 is CASSSELNTEAFF. In nucleotides, the CDR3 is TGTGCCAGCAGCTCGGAGCTGAACACTGAAGCTTTCTTT.

This clonotype was seen a handful of times. The CDR3 DNA is TGTGCCAGCAGCCTATCCCGAGGACAGGGGGCGCGAAATGGCTACACCTTC. This sequence encodes CASSLSRGQGARNGYTF. The chain recombines TRBV5-4 with TRBJ1-2; 11 positions agree with TRBD1. The CDR3 is made up of 17 amino acids. Germline loops: CDR1 SGHNT, CDR2 YYREEE (reference sequence). V lost 4 bases to trimming and J lost 6 bases; unmatched junction nucleotides: 14.

This clonotype turned up a few times. The chain links TRBV30 to TRBJ1-5, with TRBD1 as a possible D gene (5 bases). This CDR3 has 13 residues. V dropped 2 bases and J dropped 6 bases, with 11 bases sitting between them. CDR1 is GTSNPN, CDR2 SVGIG, per germline (reference sequence). CDR3 DNA sequence: TGTGCCTGGAGTTTTGGGGGAAGTCAGCCCCAGCATTTT. Amino acids: CAWSFGGSQPQHF.

This clonotype is medium-sized by share. The chain links TRBV27 to TRBJ2-3; 13 bases fit TRBD2. The CDR3 consists of 15 residues. Looked up from germline, CDR1 is MNHEY and CDR2 is SMNVEV (reference sequence). The junction had 3 bases not matched to a gene; V was cut back by 5 bases and J by 4 bases. CDR3 in DNA: TGTGCCAGCAGTCCACTAGCGGGGGGGCCAGATACGCAGTATTTT. Protein: CASSPLAGGPDTQYF.

The chain employs TRBV5-1 and TRBJ2-7; a possible D gene is TRBD1 (5 bases). Trimming left V 4 bases short and J 3 bases short, with 20 bases between. This CDR3 has 16 amino acids. The V gene's germline CDR1 is SGHRS and CDR2 YFSETQ. As DNA, the CDR3 is TGCGCCAGCAGCCCGATTGACAGCGCAGGTGGCTACGAGCAGTACTTC. Amino acids: CASSPIDSAGGYEQYF. Filled out from reference TRBV5-1 and TRBJ2-7, the complete variable domain reads KAGVTQTPRYLIKTRGQQVTLSCSPISGHRSVSWYQQTPGQGLQFLFEYFSETQRNKGNFPGRFSGRQFSNSRSEMNVSTLELGDSALYLCASSPIDSAGGYEQYFGPGTRLTVT.

In its sample, this clonotype is medium-sized (0.01 to 0.1%). The chain uses TRBV18 and TRBJ1-6; D remains unclear. The CDR3 spans 14 residues. V lost 3 bases and J lost 4, with 7 bases in between. Per the germline V gene, CDR1 is KGHSH and CDR2 is LQKENI. This chain's CDR3 is CASSPTDYNSPLHF. The CDR3 DNA reads as TGTGCCAGCTCACCGACGGATTATAATTCACCCCTCCACTTT.

A word on this clonotype: At one boundary the junction diverges from the germline segment, which might be a read error. In nucleotides, the CDR3 is TGTGCCAGCAGCCAAGATTTCTATGGCTACACCTTC. As protein: CASSQDFYGYTF. This chain joins TRBV5-1 and TRBJ1-2, with D hard to call. This CDR3 contains 12 residues. From germline, CDR1 is SGHRS and CDR2 YFSETQ.

The chain is built from TRBV12-3 or TRBV12-4 and TRBJ1-2, with no clear D. The V end was cut by 3 bases, the J end by 8 bases, with 10 bases between. This CDR3 contains 12 residues. The CDR3 bases are TGTGCCAGCAGTTTGGGAACTCGAGGCTACACCTTC. Translating it yields CASSLGTRGYTF.

The chain employs TRBV6-5 and TRBJ2-3, with TRBD2 matching 7 bases. The CDR3 spans 12 residues. Germline CDR1 is MNHEY and CDR2 is SVGAGI. With V trimmed by 5 bases and J by 8 bases, 4 bases remained unmatched. The CDR3 DNA sequence: TGTGCCAGCAGTGAATGGGGGGGTACGCAGTATTTT. Protein product: CASSEWGGTQYF.

The chain links TRBV11-1 to TRBJ2-1; 9 bases are shared with TRBD1. This CDR3 has 14 amino acids. In germline, CDR1 is SGHAT, CDR2 FQDESV (reference sequence). Trimming at V came to 5 bases and at J to 5 bases, leaving 4 bases not matched to a gene. The CDR3 DNA follows: TGTGCCAGCAGCGGGTGGACAGGGGACAATGAGCAGTTCTTC. Its translation is CASSGWTGDNEQFF.

The rearrangement joins TRBV11-2 to TRBJ2-3, with 12 nucleotides matching TRBD2. Germline loops: CDR1 SGHAT, CDR2 FQNNGV. Unmatched junction bases numbered 15, after V lost 2 bases and J lost 6 bases. This CDR3 is 19 amino acids long. The DNA of the CDR3 is TGTGCCAGCAGCTTAACGTCCGGGGCTAGCGGGGGGGGGGCGGATACGCAGTATTTT. Translated, it gives CASSLTSGASGGGADTQYF.

The chain joins TRBV10-3 to TRBJ2-5; TRBD2 matches 9 bases. Germline V gives CDR1 ENHRY, CDR2 SYGVKD. The trim removed 1 base at V and 5 bases at J, leaving 8 bases unmatched. This CDR3 has 16 amino acids. The CDR3 loop reads CAISEWSGGSTETQYF. As DNA, the CDR3 is TGTGCCATCAGTGAGTGGAGCGGGGGGTCAACGGAGACCCAGTACTTC.

The V and J genes are TRBV7-9 and TRBJ1-3; 8 bases map to TRBD1. The germline CDR1 and CDR2 sequences are SEHNR and FQNEAQ (reference sequence). Losses at the gene ends were 5 bases for V and 4 bases for J; bases not matched to a gene: 7. The CDR3 contains 15 residues. The CDR3 DNA sequence: TGTGCCAGCAGCCCGCAGGGGGCGAGAGGAAACACCATATATTTT. Residues: CASSPQGARGNTIYF.

By share, this clonotype ranks as medium-sized (0.01 to 0.1%). The rearrangement uses TRBV6-5 and TRBJ2-7; 9 bases are a match to TRBD1. Germline V CDR1 and CDR2: MNHEY, SVGAGI. Unmatched junction bases numbered 3, after V lost 5 bases and J lost 1 base. The CDR3 is made up of 14 amino acids. The CDR3 loop is CASSADRGSYEQYF. CDR3 nucleotides: TGTGCCAGCAGTGCGGACAGGGGTTCCTACGAGCAGTACTTC.

The V and J genes are TRBV6-5 and TRBJ1-1; 8 positions match TRBD1. J gave up 1 base and V 7 bases, and 5 bases lay outside the gene matches. The CDR3 contains 14 residues. The V gene's germline CDR1 is MNHEY and CDR2 SVGAGI. CDR3 residues: CASKNGQGNTEAFF. In nucleotides, the CDR3 is TGTGCCAGCAAGAACGGACAGGGGAACACTGAAGCTTTCTTT.